A single sample gave rise to the 31 T cell receptor beta chains below, sequenced in a study of T-cell reconstitution after alpha-beta-depleted transplantation in children. Unique molecular identifiers tagged the TCRbeta library. One entry per CDR3 protein, called by TCRdb with MiXCR from the PCR reads. The profile covers over 150,000 distinct CDR3 sequences, with roughly 15% appearing a single time and roughly 13% taken by the ten largest. The source material was PBMCs from the stem cell graft donor, sampled from the stem cell graft. The receptors originated from a human donor who donated a stem cell graft to a child with acute lymphoblastic leukemia.

The table lists this clonotype with many counts. This rearrangement joins TRBV13 to TRBJ2-1; D is perhaps TRBD1 or TRBD2 (5 bases each). Germline assignment: CDR1 PRHDT and CDR2 FYEKMQ (reference sequence). V was cut by 2 bases and J by 10 bases, with 9 bases left in between. The CDR3 length is 12 residues. The CDR3 is CASSLWGREQFF. Written as DNA, the CDR3 is TGTGCCAGCAGCTTATGGGGGAGAGAGCAGTTCTTC.

This clonotype occurred a few times. The chain has TRBV7-8 and TRBJ1-1, with TRBD1 identical over 8 bases. The CDR3 has 15 residues. The V and J ends lost 5 bases and 0 bases, in that order; junction bases with no gene match: 5. Per the germline V gene, CDR1 is SGHVS and CDR2 is FQNEAQ. CDR3 coding DNA: TGTGCCAGCAGCCCACGGACAGGGTTGAACACTGAAGCTTTCTTT. Translating gives CASSPRTGLNTEAFF.

The V and J genes are TRBV20-1 and TRBJ2-1; 7 positions match TRBD1. J lost 3 bases, V lost 0 bases, and 5 bases had no gene match. Germline CDR1 is DFQATT and CDR2 is SNEGSKA (reference sequence). CDR3 length: 15 residues. The CDR3 is CSARDHRQGYNEQFF. The CDR3 bases are TGCAGTGCTAGAGATCACCGACAGGGCTACAATGAGCAGTTCTTC.

This clonotype has at least ten counts. The genes are TRBV5-1 and TRBJ1-3; 8 nucleotides align to TRBD1. The V gene end was trimmed by 4 bases and the J gene end by 3 bases; junction bases not matched to a gene: 6. This CDR3 comprises 15 residues. From germline, CDR1 is SGHRS and CDR2 YFSETQ. CDR3 bases: TGCGCCAGCAGCGAAGGACAGGGTTTTGGAAACACCATATATTTT. Protein sequence: CASSEGQGFGNTIYF. The variable domain in full, completed from reference TRBV5-1 and TRBJ1-3, reads KAGVTQTPRYLIKTRGQQVTLSCSPISGHRSVSWYQQTPGQGLQFLFEYFSETQRNKGNFPGRFSGRQFSNSRSEMNVSTLELGDSALYLCASSEGQGFGNTIYFGEGSWLTVV.

Many counts were recorded for this clonotype. V and J are TRBV5-4 and TRBJ2-1, with 8 nucleotides matching TRBD2. The V and J ends lost 6 bases and 8 bases, in that order; junction bases with no gene match: 13. Looked up from germline, CDR1 is SGHNT and CDR2 is YYREEE (reference sequence). The CDR3 extends over 15 amino acids. CDR3 sequence reads: CASTSGGRYRHEQFF. The DNA of the CDR3 is TGTGCCAGCACCTCGGGCGGGAGGTACCGTCATGAGCAGTTCTTC.

This clonotype was counted ten times or more. The CDR3 is CASSLQWVEGTEAFF. The DNA for the CDR3 is TGTGCCAGCAGTCTCCAATGGGTTGAGGGGACTGAAGCTTTCTTT. V gene TRBV27 combines with J gene TRBJ1-1; D may be TRBD1 (5 bases). The CDR3 is made up of 15 amino acids. Germline V gene data show CDR1 as MNHEY and CDR2 as SMNVEV (reference sequence). The germline V and J ends were trimmed by 5 bases and 5 bases, with 18 bases remaining between them.

This clonotype came up many times. V and J are TRBV29-1 and TRBJ2-1, with D hard to call. The CDR3 spans 10 residues. Germline values: CDR1 SQVTM, CDR2 ANQGSEA. Trimming took off 2 bases at V and 5 bases at J, with 1 base between the two ends. The CDR3 bases are TGCAGCGTTGAACACAATGAGCAGTTCTTC. Protein: CSVEHNEQFF.

This clonotype turned up a few times. This chain uses TRBV7-8 with TRBJ2-4; TRBD2 might be the D (6 bases). The CDR3 is 15 residues long. Germline lookup yields CDR1 SGHVS and CDR2 FQNEAQ. V was pared by 2 bases and J by 1 base, with 9 bases between. The CDR3 spells CASSLSGRAKNIQYF. The CDR3, as DNA: TGTGCCAGCAGCTTAAGCGGGCGGGCCAAAAACATTCAGTACTTC.

In the case of this clonotype: This may arise from a read error, as a much more abundant clone is one base away. V and J are TRBV3-1 and TRBJ2-6; D not certain. CDR1 and CDR2 from the germline V gene are LGHDT and YNNKEL (reference sequence). This CDR3 is 13 amino acids long. V dropped 4 bases and J dropped 3 bases, with 4 bases sitting between them. CDR3 sequence (DNA): TGTGCCAGCAGCCCACGTGGGGCCAACGTCCTGACTTTC. Translating gives CASSPRGANVLTF.

The table lists this clonotype with many counts. The rearrangement joins TRBV29-1 to TRBJ2-7, with D perhaps matching TRBD1 (6 bases). Germline V gene data show CDR1 as SQVTM and CDR2 as ANQGSEA. The V and J ends lost 7 bases and 2 bases respectively, with 9 bases between them. CDR3 length: 11 residues. CDR3 in DNA: TGCAGCGGGGGGACACCCTACGAGCAGTACTTC. It codes for CSGGTPYEQYF.

This clonotype appeared many times. V usage is TRBV4-1 and J usage is TRBJ1-2; D perhaps matches TRBD1 (6 bases). Germline V gene lookup returns CDR1 MGHRA and CDR2 YSYEKL. Between the trimmed V and J ends, which lost 1 base and 4 bases, there was a span of 7 bases. CDR3 length: 13 residues. The CDR3: CASSQGTAYGYTF. The CDR3 DNA reads TGCGCCAGCAGCCAAGGGACAGCCTATGGCTACACCTTC.

This clonotype was recorded many times. The chain recombines TRBV5-1 with TRBJ1-1; 8 bases are a match to TRBD1. This CDR3 contains 14 residues. The junction had 7 bases not matched to a gene; V was cut back by 4 bases and J by 5 bases. Germline V lookup: CDR1 SGHRS, CDR2 YFSETQ. CDR3 bases: TGCGCCAGCAGCGATACAGGGGGTCAAACTGAAGCTTTCTTT. Encoded protein: CASSDTGGQTEAFF. Together with reference TRBV5-1 and TRBJ1-1, the CDR3 gives the full variable domain: KAGVTQTPRYLIKTRGQQVTLSCSPISGHRSVSWYQQTPGQGLQFLFEYFSETQRNKGNFPGRFSGRQFSNSRSEMNVSTLELGDSALYLCASSDTGGQTEAFFGQGTRLTVV.

The genes are TRBV19 and TRBJ1-6; D is unclear. The V and J ends lost 9 bases and 9 bases respectively, with 18 bases between them. Per the germline V gene, CDR1 is LNHDA and CDR2 is SQIVND (reference sequence). The CDR3 covers 14 residues. DNA for the CDR3: TGTGCCAGCCAGAGCAGCCGCGGTGTTTCACCCCTCCACTTT. This gives the protein CASQSSRGVSPLHF.

The J gene is TRBJ2-7, the V gene TRBV12-3 or TRBV12-4; D is perhaps TRBD1 (5 bases). The V end was cut by 6 bases, the J end by 4 bases, with 7 bases between. The CDR3 has 11 amino acids. CDR3: CASSKGYEQYF. DNA of the CDR3: TGTGCCAGCAGCAAGGGGTACGAGCAGTACTTC.

This clonotype was seen at least ten times. The chain is built from TRBV20-1 and TRBJ2-3; D is perhaps TRBD1 (5 bases). The CDR3 extends over 13 amino acids. Trimming pared 1 base from V and 6 bases from J, leaving 11 bases between. Germline CDR1 DFQATT, CDR2 SNEGSKA (reference sequence). CDR3 region: CSARVAGMDTQYF. The CDR3 nucleotides are TGCAGTGCTAGAGTGGCAGGGATGGATACGCAGTATTTT.

This clonotype was recorded at least ten times. The chain is built from TRBV29-1 and TRBJ2-3; 8 nucleotides agree with TRBD2. The CDR3 runs 14 residues. Losses at the gene ends were 7 bases for V and 5 bases for J; bases not matched to a gene: 11. Germline-derived CDR1 and CDR2 are SQVTM and ANQGSEA. In DNA form, the CDR3 reads TGCAGCGACGCCGGGACTAGTGTTGAAGATACGCAGTATTTT. It codes for CSDAGTSVEDTQYF.

This clonotype was seen repeatedly, ten times or more. CDR3 sequence (DNA): TGCGCCAGCAGCCTTCAACAGGGGTATGGCTACACCTTC. Its protein product is CASSLQQGYGYTF. The V and J genes are TRBV5-1 and TRBJ1-2; 7 positions match TRBD1. This CDR3 comprises 13 residues. V lost 4 bases to trimming and J lost 5 bases; unmatched junction nucleotides: 5. Germline loops: CDR1 SGHRS, CDR2 YFSETQ.

This chain uses TRBV7-2 with TRBJ2-2; D is unclear. Deletions cut 3 bases from V and 6 bases from J, with 11 bases between. This CDR3 is built from 14 residues. CDR1 and CDR2 from the germline V gene are SGHTA and FQGNSA. This chain's CDR3 is CASSLRSGAGELFF. The CDR3 nucleotides are TGTGCCAGCAGCTTGAGGTCTGGCGCCGGGGAGCTGTTTTTT. Full variable domain (outside the CDR3, taken from reference TRBV7-2 and TRBJ2-2): GAGVSQSPSNKVTEKGKDVELRCDPISGHTALYWYRQSLGQGLEFLIYFQGNSAPDKSGLPSDRFSAERTGGSVSTLTIQRTQQEDSAVYLCASSLRSGAGELFFGEGSRLTVL.

Turning to this clonotype: A much larger clonotype is one base distant, so this may be a read error. This chain links TRBV12-3 or TRBV12-4 with TRBJ1-1; perhaps TRBD1 as D (5 bases). The CDR3 covers 16 residues. V was shortened by 10 bases and J by 8 bases, with 29 bases between the two germline ends. The chain's CDR3 is CAIIPLGRGVHREAFF. Here the CDR3 DNA reads TGTGCCATCATCCCTCTGGGCCGGGGGGTTCATCGGGAAGCTTTCTTT.

This clonotype was detected many times. The chain couples TRBV12-3 or TRBV12-4 to TRBJ2-4, with 7 bases that match TRBD2. The CDR3 sequence is 13 residues long. V was pared by 8 bases and J by 11 bases, with 12 bases of the junction left unmatched. The CDR3: CASGRAPGSLQYF. In DNA, the CDR3 is TGTGCCAGCGGGAGGGCTCCAGGGAGCCTTCAGTACTTC.

On this clonotype: This may arise from a read error, as a much more abundant clone is one base away. The chain combines TRBV4-1 with TRBJ1-4; no clear D. Germline-derived CDR1 and CDR2 are MGHRA and YSYEKL. The CDR3 runs to 17 residues. The CDR3 loop is CASSQDGRIATDEKLFF. The CDR3 nucleotides are TGCGCCAGCAGCCAAGATGGCCGGATTGCAACTGATGAAAAACTGTTTTTT.

The sample holds many counts of this clonotype. J is TRBJ2-5 and V is TRBV20-1; 9 bases line up with TRBD2. With V trimmed by 0 bases and J by 1 base, 3 bases remained unmatched. Germline CDR1 and CDR2: DFQATT and SNEGSKA (reference sequence). The CDR3 has 15 residues. CDR3 in DNA: TGCAGTGCTAGAGACGGGACTAGCTTCCAAGAGACCCAGTACTTC. It yields the protein CSARDGTSFQETQYF.

This clonotype occurred once. A read error may be the cause here, since a much bigger clone is one base away. This sequence joins TRBV7-2 and TRBJ2-7, with a tentative D call TRBD1 (5 bases). The ends were cut back, 4 bases at V and 5 bases at J, with 18 bases in the middle. The germline V gene encodes CDR1 SGHTA and CDR2 FQGNSA. CDR3 length: 15 amino acids. The CDR3: CASSSISTDYHEQYF. The CDR3 DNA sequence: TGTGCCAGCAGCTCTATTTCGACAGATTACCACGAGCAGTACTTC.

This clonotype occurred many times. The chain employs TRBV20-1 and TRBJ2-1, with 7 bases fitting TRBD2. Trimming removed 5 bases from V and 2 bases from J; junction bases left unmatched: 12. The CDR3 is 16 amino acids. CDR1 and CDR2 from the germline V gene are DFQATT and SNEGSKA (reference sequence). Here the CDR3 reads CSAPRPSGRPYNEQFF. CDR3 DNA: TGCAGTGCTCCACGGCCTAGCGGACGACCCTACAATGAGCAGTTCTTC.

This clonotype has a count of ten or more. This chain connects TRBV29-1 to TRBJ1-1; D ambiguous. Trimming stripped 8 bases from V and 7 bases from J, with 26 bases between. In germline, CDR1 is SQVTM, CDR2 ANQGSEA. This CDR3 has 15 residues. The CDR3 region has the DNA TGCAGCCCAGCCCCCGACGCGCGAAAAGGCTTTGAAGCTTTCTTT. Residues: CSPAPDARKGFEAFF.

Only a few counts were recorded for this clonotype. The rearrangement links TRBV28 to TRBJ2-3; 11 nucleotides match TRBD2. The germline V gene encodes CDR1 MDHEN and CDR2 SYDVKM. The ends lost 2 bases at V and 6 bases at J; junction bases unmatched: 7. The CDR3 length is 16 residues. The CDR3 DNA reads as TGTGCCAGCAGTTTAGGAGTAGCGGGAGGGGAGGATACGCAGTATTTT. This translates into CASSLGVAGGEDTQYF.

A few counts support this clonotype. V gene TRBV20-1 combines with J gene TRBJ2-3; D is unresolved. CDR1 and CDR2 (germline): DFQATT, SNEGSKA (reference sequence). The CDR3 is made up of 13 amino acids. V lost 8 bases to trimming and J lost 2 bases, with 14 bases between them. The chain's CDR3 is CSSLWGYTDTQYF. In DNA form, the CDR3 reads TGCAGTTCATTATGGGGTTACACAGATACGCAGTATTTT.

The V and J genes are TRBV11-2 and TRBJ1-6; perhaps TRBD1 as D (5 bases). Trimming left V 5 bases short and J 8 bases short, with 13 bases between. Germline V gives CDR1 SGHAT, CDR2 FQNNGV. There are 14 residues in the CDR3. In nucleotides, the CDR3 is TGTGCCAGCAGCAAAGGCACAGGCGATTCACCCCTCCACTTT. It yields the protein CASSKGTGDSPLHF.

With regard to this clonotype: A much larger clone sits a single nucleotide away, making a read error possible. The V gene is TRBV15, the J gene TRBJ2-5; 13 nucleotides align to TRBD2. V lost 2 bases and J lost 5; bases outside the gene matches: 8. This CDR3 spans 17 amino acids. CDR1 LNHNV and CDR2 YYDKDF come from the germline V gene (reference sequence). In DNA, the CDR3 is TGTGCCACCAGCAGAACTAGCGGGAGGGCCGATAGGGAGACCCAGTACTTC. This translates into CATSRTSGRADRETQYF.

The table lists this clonotype with many counts. In DNA form, the CDR3 reads TGTGCCAGCACCGAGCAACCCCTCTCTGGAAACACCATATATTTT. Encoded protein: CASTEQPLSGNTIYF. The J gene is TRBJ1-3, the V gene TRBV9; D unresolved. Looked up from germline, CDR1 is SGDLS and CDR2 is YYNGEE. Trimming left V 6 bases short and J 0 bases short, with 13 bases between. The CDR3 runs 15 residues.

In its sample, this clonotype was seen a few times. The chain couples TRBV12-3 or TRBV12-4 to TRBJ1-1; D not resolved. V gave up 0 bases and J gave up 5 bases, with 10 bases separating them. The CDR3 length is 14 residues. The CDR3 DNA reads TGTGCCAGCAGTTTAGCTGGGGTTGGGACTGAAGCTTTCTTT. Translated, it gives CASSLAGVGTEAFF.